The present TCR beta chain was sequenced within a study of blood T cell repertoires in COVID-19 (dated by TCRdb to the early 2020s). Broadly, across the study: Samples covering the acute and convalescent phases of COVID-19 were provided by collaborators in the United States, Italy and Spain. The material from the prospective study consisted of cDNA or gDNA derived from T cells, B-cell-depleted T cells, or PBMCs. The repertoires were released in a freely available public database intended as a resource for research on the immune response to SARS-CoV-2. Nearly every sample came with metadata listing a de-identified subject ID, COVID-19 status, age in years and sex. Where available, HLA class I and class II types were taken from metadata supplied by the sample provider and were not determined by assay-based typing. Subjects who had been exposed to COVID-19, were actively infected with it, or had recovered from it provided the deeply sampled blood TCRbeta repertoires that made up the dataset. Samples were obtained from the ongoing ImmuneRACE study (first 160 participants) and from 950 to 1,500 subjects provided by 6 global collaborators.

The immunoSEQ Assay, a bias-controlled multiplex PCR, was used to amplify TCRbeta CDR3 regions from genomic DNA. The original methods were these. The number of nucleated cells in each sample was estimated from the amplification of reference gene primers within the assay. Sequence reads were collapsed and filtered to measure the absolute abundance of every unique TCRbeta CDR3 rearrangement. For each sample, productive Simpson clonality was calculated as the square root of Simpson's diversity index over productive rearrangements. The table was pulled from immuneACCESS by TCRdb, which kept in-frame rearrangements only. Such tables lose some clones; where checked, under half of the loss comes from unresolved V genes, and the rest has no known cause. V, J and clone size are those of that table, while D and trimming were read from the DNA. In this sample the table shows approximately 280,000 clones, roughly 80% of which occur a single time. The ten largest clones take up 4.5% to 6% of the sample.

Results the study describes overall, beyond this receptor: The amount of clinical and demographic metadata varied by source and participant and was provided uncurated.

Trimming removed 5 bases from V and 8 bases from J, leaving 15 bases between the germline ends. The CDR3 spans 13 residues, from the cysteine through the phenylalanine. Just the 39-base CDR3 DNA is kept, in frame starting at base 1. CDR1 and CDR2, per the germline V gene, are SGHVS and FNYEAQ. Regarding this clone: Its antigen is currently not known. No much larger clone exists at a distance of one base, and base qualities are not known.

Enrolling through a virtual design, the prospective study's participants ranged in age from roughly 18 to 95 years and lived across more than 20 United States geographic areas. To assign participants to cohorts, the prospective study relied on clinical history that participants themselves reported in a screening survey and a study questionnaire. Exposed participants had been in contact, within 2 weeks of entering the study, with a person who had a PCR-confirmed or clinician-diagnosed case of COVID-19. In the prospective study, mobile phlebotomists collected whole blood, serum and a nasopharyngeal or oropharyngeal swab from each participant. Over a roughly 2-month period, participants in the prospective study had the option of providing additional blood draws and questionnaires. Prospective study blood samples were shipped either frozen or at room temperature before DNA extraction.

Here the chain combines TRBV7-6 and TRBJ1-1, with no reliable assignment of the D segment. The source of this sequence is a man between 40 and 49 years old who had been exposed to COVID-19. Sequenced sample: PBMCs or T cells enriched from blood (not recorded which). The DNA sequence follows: TGTGCCAGCAGCCAACCCGGGGTGGGGGAAGCTTTCTTT. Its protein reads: CASSQPGVGEAFF.